The text below deals with one T cell receptor beta chain. Its cognate antigen is unknown. This entry is derived from a study of shared clonotypes between healthy human individuals. The CDR3 spans 14 residues. The V segment lost 8 bases and the J segment 2 bases; nucleotides outside the gene matches: 5. Germline V gene data show CDR1 as MDHEN and CDR2 as SYDVKM. For sorted subsets, roughly 210 ng DNA per replicate equaled tens of thousands of T cell genomes. Here immunoSEQ multiplex PCR was the method, and the copy in TCRdb shows in-frame clones only, minus some. The sample yields just over 2,000,000 clones, around 95% seen once. The donors, healthy adults who were HIV-negative, had experienced no recent acute infections or vaccinations. Findings of the study overall: On the whole, naive subsets had larger estimated richness than memory subsets had. A handful of donors held approximately 4.6% of naive CD4 clonotypes in common.

This sequence joins TRBV28 and TRBJ2-2; 7 bases are a match to TRBD1. The sample comprised naive CD4+ T cells sorted from blood. Sample subset: CD45RA+ positively selected. This clonotype was obtained from a man aged 18 to 30 in good health. The CDR3 nucleotides read TGTGCCAGCTGGACAGGTCCCAACACCGGGGAGCTGTTTTTT. This gives the protein CASWTGPNTGELFF.